These 17 T cell receptor beta chains were all obtained from the same sample, sequenced in a study of vaccination and CD4 T cells after COVID-19. Sequencing of cultured CD4+ T cell DNA used the Oncomine TCR Beta short-read assay. TCRdb processed the PCR reads anew with MiXCR; each CDR3 protein has one entry. The sample shows about 5,500 distinct CDR3 sequences, about 46% of them seen only once. Antigens for these TCRs are unknown. This sample's treatment: approximately 10-day PBMC culture with coronavirus spike peptide pools or control peptides (ViraFEST assay). Sequencing was performed on CD4+ T cells from blood, cultured in vitro. The receptor set was obtained from a human donor who had recovered from COVID-19.

The chain links TRBV9 to TRBJ1-1, with a tentative D call TRBD1 (6 bases). V gave up 0 bases and J gave up 1 base, with 7 bases separating them. This CDR3 is built from 14 residues. Germline lookup yields CDR1 SGDLS and CDR2 YYNGEE. Written as DNA, the CDR3 is TGTGCCAGCAGCGTAGGGGGACAGAACACTGAAGCTTTCTTT. Translating it yields CASSVGGQNTEAFF.

This clonotype has a handful of counts. The chain links TRBV20-1 to TRBJ1-4, with a tentative D call TRBD1 (5 bases). Germline assignment: CDR1 DFQATT and CDR2 SNEGSKA (reference sequence). The CDR3 runs 15 residues. Deletions cut 0 bases from V and 3 bases from J, with 11 bases between. In nucleotides, the CDR3 is TGCAGTGCTAGAGATAGCCGGGACTCTAATGAAAAACTGTTTTTT. This codes for CSARDSRDSNEKLFF.

V and J are TRBV6-1 and TRBJ2-7; 8 nucleotides agree with TRBD1. This CDR3 region has 15 residues. Germline loops: CDR1 MNHNS, CDR2 SASEGT. With V trimmed by 5 bases and J by 6 bases, 12 bases remained unmatched. The CDR3 DNA follows: TGTGCCAGCAGTCGACCTGGACAGGGAGTAGGCGAGCAGTACTTC. It specifies CASSRPGQGVGEQYF.

The chain links TRBV11-3 to TRBJ2-4; perhaps TRBD2 as D (5 bases). The CDR3 has 13 amino acids. CDR1 is SGHNT, CDR2 YENEEA, per germline. The V end lost 3 bases, the J end lost 7 bases, and 10 bases lay between the germline ends. The CDR3 DNA reads as TGTGCCAGCAGCTTTAATTCGGGGAACATTCAGTACTTC. Its protein is CASSFNSGNIQYF.

The J gene is TRBJ2-3, the V gene TRBV9; D is perhaps TRBD1 (5 bases). Looked up from germline, CDR1 is SGDLS and CDR2 is YYNGEE. This CDR3 spans 15 amino acids. V was clipped by 4 bases and J by 1 base, with 13 bases between them. In DNA form, the CDR3 reads TGTGCCAGCAGCATTCAGGGTTGGGGCACAGATACGCAGTATTTT. It is translated as CASSIQGWGTDTQYF.

This clonotype was found once. V usage is TRBV11-1 and J usage is TRBJ2-3; D gene uncertain. CDR1 is SGHAT, CDR2 FQDESV, per germline (reference sequence). Trimming left V 5 bases short and J 1 base short, with 13 bases between. The CDR3 covers 15 residues. CDR3: CASSVPSLGTDTQYF. The CDR3 DNA reads TGTGCCAGCAGCGTACCATCTCTCGGCACAGATACGCAGTATTTT. The full variable domain, rest sourced from reference TRBV11-1 and TRBJ2-3, is EAEVAQSPRYKITEKSQAVAFWCDPISGHATLYWYRQILGQGPELLVQFQDESVVDDSQLPKDRFSAERLKGVDSTLKIQPAELGDSAMYLCASSVPSLGTDTQYFGPGTRLTVL.

This clonotype has just a few counts. J is TRBJ2-2 and V is TRBV2; 8 bases line up with TRBD1. The CDR3 has 14 amino acids. Germline V gene lookup returns CDR1 SNHLY and CDR2 FYNNEI. Trimming took 7 bases from V and 7 from J; bases not matched to a gene: 8. CDR3 residues: CASNRQGWGGELFF. The CDR3 DNA reads as TGTGCCAGCAACCGACAGGGGTGGGGCGGGGAGCTGTTTTTT.

The V and J genes are TRBV15 and TRBJ2-3, with D perhaps TRBD2 (5 bases). Germline V gives CDR1 LNHNV, CDR2 YYDKDF (reference sequence). This CDR3 has 15 residues. V was clipped by 3 bases and J by 0 bases, with 10 bases between them. The CDR3 spells CATSSGGSSTDTQYF. The CDR3 DNA is TGTGCCACCAGCAGTGGCGGGTCTAGCACAGATACGCAGTATTTT.

The chain joins TRBV7-9 to TRBJ2-2; D possibly corresponds to TRBD2 (5 bases). Germline CDR1 reads SEHNR; CDR2 reads FQNEAQ (reference sequence). This CDR3 spans 16 amino acids. V shed 8 bases and J shed 3 bases, with 19 bases lying between them. This CDR3 reads CASPVTGSRDTGELFF. In DNA, the CDR3 is TGTGCCAGCCCCGTCACGGGGTCACGCGACACCGGGGAGCTGTTTTTT.

This chain connects TRBV7-8 to TRBJ1-1; 7 bases align to TRBD1. CDR1 and CDR2 from the germline V gene are SGHVS and FQNEAQ. V gave up 5 bases and J gave up 0 bases; unmatched junction bases: 6. The CDR3 contains 15 residues. The DNA for the CDR3 is TGTGCCAGCAGCCCTGGGACAGCAATGAACACTGAAGCTTTCTTT. Amino acid sequence: CASSPGTAMNTEAFF.

This clonotype was seen a handful of times. The chain recombines TRBV24-1 with TRBJ2-7, with a tentative D call TRBD1 (5 bases). The CDR3 consists of 12 residues. Germline CDR1 is KGHDR and CDR2 is SFDVKD. The ends were cut back, 8 bases at V and 1 base at J, with 8 bases in the middle. The CDR3 DNA reads TGTGCCACCACCCGACAGTCCTACGAGCAGTACTTC. It is translated as CATTRQSYEQYF.

The CDR3 DNA sequence: TGCAGTGCCCGGACGGGGGATTCACCCCTCCACTTT. It is translated as CSARTGDSPLHF. The chain combines TRBV20-1 with TRBJ1-6; maybe TRBD1 (5 bases). Germline CDR1 is DFQATT and CDR2 is SNEGSKA (reference sequence). V was cut by 6 bases and J by 8 bases, with 11 bases left in between. The CDR3 consists of 12 residues.

The genes are TRBV7-2 and TRBJ2-3; TRBD2 aligns across 8 bases. V shed 5 bases and J 6 bases; nucleotides not matched to a gene: 10. Germline-derived CDR1 and CDR2 are SGHTA and FQGNSA. This CDR3 contains 15 residues. The CDR3 is CASSPPGTRRDTQYF. CDR3 bases: TGTGCCAGCAGCCCGCCCGGGACTAGAAGGGATACGCAGTATTTT.

V gene TRBV20-1 combines with J gene TRBJ1-6; TRBD1 matches at 7 bases. Per the germline V gene, CDR1 is DFQATT and CDR2 is SNEGSKA (reference sequence). Trimming at V came to 3 bases and at J to 10 bases, leaving 9 bases not matched to a gene. The CDR3 length is 14 residues. The CDR3 nucleotides read TGCAGTGCTAGCGACAGGGTAAATCGGTCACCCCTCCACTTT. Its protein is CSASDRVNRSPLHF.

This clonotype was found a few times. This chain connects TRBV6-5 to TRBJ1-2; D uncertain. Germline loops: CDR1 MNHEY, CDR2 SVGAGI. The length of the CDR3 is 12 residues. Trimming shortened V by 2 bases and J by 9 bases, and 10 bases separated the two germline ends. The chain's CDR3 is CASSYDFLSYTF. The CDR3, as DNA: TGTGCCAGCAGTTACGATTTTCTAAGCTACACCTTC.

This chain joins TRBV5-4 and TRBJ1-2; no firm D call. Germline lookup yields CDR1 SGHNT and CDR2 YYREEE (reference sequence). Trimming removed 3 bases at V and 0 bases at J, with 12 bases between. This CDR3 contains 15 residues. CDR3 loop: CASSSGLPANYGYTF. The DNA of the CDR3 is TGTGCCAGCAGCTCTGGGTTGCCAGCTAACTATGGCTACACCTTC.

The DNA for the CDR3 is TGCAGTGCTAGAGTAGACCCCGCCAAAAACATTCAGTACTTC. As protein: CSARVDPAKNIQYF. The chain joins TRBV20-1 to TRBJ2-4; no firm D call. Germline V gene sequence: CDR1 DFQATT, CDR2 SNEGSKA (reference sequence). Trimming took 1 base from V and 1 from J, leaving 8 bases between them. The CDR3 sequence is 14 residues long.